The next 9 T cell receptor beta chains were all read from a single sample in a study of T cell repertoires in cytomegalovirus infection. Using its own MiXCR run on the reads, TCRdb lists one record per CDR3 protein. The table lists 680,000 or so distinct CDR3 sequences, 30% to 35% of them singletons. For these receptors, no antigen is known. This sample comprised cultured PBMCs, obtained from culture after CMV antigen stimulation. The origin of the receptors is a human donor in good health (CMV status not recorded). Some clones in this sample may be carry-over from other donors' samples.

V and J are TRBV2 and TRBJ2-2; no clear D. The CDR3 loop spans 17 amino acids. CDR1 and CDR2 from the germline V gene are SNHLY and FYNNEI. V lost 1 base and J 2 bases, leaving 14 bases between the germline ends. The CDR3 sequence: CASSEVPVPSNTGELFF. CDR3 nucleotides: TGTGCCAGCAGTGAAGTTCCAGTACCTTCTAACACCGGGGAGCTGTTTTTT. The whole variable domain, filled in from reference TRBV2 and TRBJ2-2, reads EPEVTQTPSHQVTQMGQEVILRCVPISNHLYFYWYRQILGQKVEFLVSFYNNEISEKSEIFDDQFSVERPDGSNFTLKIRSTKLEDSAMYFCASSEVPVPSNTGELFFGEGSRLTVL.

Ten or more counts support this clonotype. The chain employs TRBV7-2 and TRBJ2-2; D not resolved. Germline V CDR1 and CDR2: SGHTA, FQGNSA. The CDR3 is 13 amino acids. V was cut by 4 bases and J by 6 bases, with 9 bases left in between. CDR3 nucleotides: TGTGCCAGCAGCTCCGTAGCCCCCGGGGAGCTGTTTTTT. Protein sequence: CASSSVAPGELFF.

In this sample, this clonotype turned up a few times. The genes are TRBV10-3 and TRBJ2-3; D is possibly TRBD1 or TRBD2 (5 bases each). This CDR3 is 14 amino acids long. Germline CDR1 is ENHRY and CDR2 is SYGVKD. The germline V and J ends were trimmed by 7 bases and 3 bases, with 14 bases remaining between them. The CDR3 region has the DNA TGTGCCATCAATCCGGGGACGGAGACAGATACGCAGTATTTT. It encodes CAINPGTETDTQYF.

The genes are TRBV20-1 and TRBJ2-3, with 8 bases that match TRBD2. The J segment lost 5 bases and the V segment lost 7 bases, leaving 5 bases of the junction unmatched. From germline, CDR1 is DFQATT and CDR2 SNEGSKA (reference sequence). The CDR3 has 12 residues. CDR3 bases: TGCAGTGGTGCGGGGGGCCTAGATACGCAGTATTTT. This codes for CSGAGGLDTQYF.

This clonotype showed up just a few times. V gene TRBV5-6 combines with J gene TRBJ2-7, with D unresolved. V was pared by 4 bases and J by 5 bases, with 19 bases between. The CDR3 has 15 amino acids. The germline CDR1 and CDR2 sequences are SGHDT and YYEEEE. CDR3: CASSVPGEPTHEQYF. The CDR3 nucleotides are TGTGCCAGCAGCGTTCCGGGCGAACCCACACACGAGCAGTACTTC. The full variable domain, with the rest looked up from reference TRBV5-6 and TRBJ2-7, is DAGVTQSPTHLIKTRGQQVTLRCSPKSGHDTVSWYQQALGQGPQFIFQYYEEEERQRGNFPDRFSGHQFPNYSSELNVNALLLGDSALYLCASSVPGEPTHEQYFGPGTRLTVT.

The chain couples TRBV7-6 to TRBJ1-5; tentative D call: TRBD1 (5 bases). V lost 5 bases to trimming and J lost 5 bases, with 10 bases between them. Germline loops: CDR1 SGHVS, CDR2 FNYEAQ. The length of the CDR3 is 13 residues. CDR3 sequence (DNA): TGTGCCAGCAGCGTAGAAGGGGATCAGCCCCAGCATTTT. It codes for CASSVEGDQPQHF.

This clonotype was seen once. The J gene is TRBJ2-3, the V gene TRBV18; no clear D. Trimming took off 6 bases at V and 6 bases at J, with 13 bases between the two ends. Germline lookup yields CDR1 KGHSH and CDR2 LQKENI. This CDR3 has 13 residues. In nucleotides, the CDR3 is TGTGCCAGCTCCTCGCGAGCTGAGGATACGCAGTATTTT. It codes for CASSSRAEDTQYF.

This clonotype was found a few times. The chain links TRBV7-7 to TRBJ2-5; D is unclear. The germline CDR1 and CDR2 sequences are SSHAT and FNYEAQ (reference sequence). The V end was cut by 1 base, the J end by 5 bases, with 8 bases between. The CDR3 has 13 residues. CDR3 protein: CASSLGNLETQYF. The CDR3 DNA reads as TGTGCCAGCAGCTTAGGCAATTTGGAGACCCAGTACTTC. Based on the CDR3 plus reference TRBV7-7 and TRBJ2-5, the full variable domain is GAGVSQSPRYKVTKRGQDVTLRCDPISSHATLYWYQQALGQGPEFLTYFNYEAQPDKSGLPSDRFSAERPEGSISTLTIQRTEQRDSAMYRCASSLGNLETQYFGPGTRLLVL.

This clonotype has only one observation. This sequence joins TRBV5-1 and TRBJ2-3, with 9 bases fitting TRBD2. Germline loops: CDR1 SGHRS, CDR2 YFSETQ. The V gene end was trimmed by 4 bases and the J gene end by 3 bases; junction bases not matched to a gene: 6. The CDR3 has 15 residues. The DNA of the CDR3 is TGCGCCAGCAGCCTTAAGCGGGGGGCGACAGATACGCAGTATTTT. Its translation: CASSLKRGATDTQYF.